The T cell receptor beta chain under discussion was sequenced for a study of blood T cells in healthy people across ages (dated by TCRdb to 2015 to 2017). The study in broad terms: In model experiments, template switching captured about one uniquely barcoded TCR beta cDNA molecule for every two T cells. Age-related changes in TCR beta repertoire diversity were measured in the study by deep sequencing normalized with unique cDNA molecular identifiers. Four age groups were formed from the donors: young (average about 15 years), middle-aged (less than 40), aged (approximately 60) and long-lived (more than 75). To avoid experimental bias, donors of different ages were randomly spread across the sequencing lanes. Using the same blood draw, the study looked at two additional independent replicas of 1 million unique cDNA reads for two donors, one aged 18 to 30 and the other aged 80 or older. What the work shows at the level of the full study, not this receptor alone: Bulk unsorted PBMC profiling prevented conclusive comparison of naive and antigen-experienced compartments. The CMV infection status of donors was not known, potentially confounding age-related changes in expanded clonotypes. Compared with the aged group, the long-lived group had more naive CD4+ T cells, fewer expanded clones and increased TCR diversity, suggesting age selection. As age increased, observed TCR beta diversity per million T cells dropped in a roughly linear way, and a significant reduction was already evident by age approximately 40. Estimates of total diversity based on one million sequenced T cells were regarded as lower bounds and as underestimates. Observed TCR beta diversity correlated strongly with the percentage of naive T cells measured by flow cytometry.

Note on this clonotype: Its antigen target is currently unknown. No qualities accompany the bases; no much larger clone lies one base away.

Library preparation used 5' RACE. These reads were obtained on an Illumina HiSeq 2500. A second roughly 6 to 12 cycle PCR used a sample-barcoded 5' primer and a J-beta primer mix. A unique molecular identifier was introduced onto each TCR beta cDNA molecule by a template-switch 5' adaptor carrying 12 random nucleotides. Each sample yielded at least 2.5 million CDR3-containing paired-end reads. The Mint cDNA synthesis kit, primed by a TRBC-specific oligonucleotide, was used to synthesize first-strand cDNA from all RNA. Following uracil-DNA glycosylase treatment, all cDNA underwent a first 18-cycle PCR with the universal primers M1SS and BC2_uni_R. The original methods were these. For normalization, 1 million high-quality reads, each with a distinct molecular identifier, were randomly selected from each sample. Reads with shared molecular identifiers were discarded instead of being binned into consensus sequences. CDR3 identification, clonotype clustering and error correction used MiTCR with a Q25 quality threshold and the strictest error-elimination algorithm. A nonparametric unseen species model with Euler transformation was used to estimate lower-bound total TCR beta diversity. TCRdb took the public reads, trimmed them with fastp at Q25, ran MiXCR for clone calling and kept in-frame beta chains. Each CDR3 protein appears once, grouped with its most common genes and DNA. The V and J calls and clone size are TCRdb's, not the authors'. Here the sample has about 680,000 distinct CDR3 sequences; 49% occur a single time. The top ten clonotypes cover roughly 30% of the sample.

Donors were approximately 42 systemically healthy Caucasian individuals from Russia aged roughly 6 to 100 years. Roughly 9 milliliters of peripheral blood were drawn from each donor into EDTA-treated Vacutainer tubes. Ficoll-Paque density-gradient centrifugation was used to isolate PBMCs, with at least 6.5 million per sample. Trizol reagent was used to extract total RNA from the PBMCs, yielding at least 5.5 micrograms per sample. For every donor, flow cytometry on a PBMC aliquot measured the percentage of naive CD45RAhigh/CD27high T cells. The CDR3 holds 14 amino acids from the cysteine to the phenylalanine. Only the CDR3 portion is preserved as DNA: 42 bases, with reading frame beginning at the first base. Deletion took 6 bases off V and 4 bases off J, with a span of 10 bases between the germline ends.

The material sequenced was blood. The rearrangement joined TRBV12-3 or TRBV12-4 to TRBJ2-6; no D segment can be confidently identified. The clonotype was recovered from an older woman in good health. The bases are TGTGCCAGCAGCTTCCCCCCGGGGGCCAACGTCCTGACTTTC. The encoded protein is CASSFPPGANVLTF.